The 20 T cell receptor beta chains in this list originate from one sample, sequenced in a study of shared clonotypes between healthy human individuals. CD45RO-negative cells were positively selected for CCR7, leaving out terminally differentiated effector memory CD45RA+ cells. Produced via immunoSEQ multiplex PCR; TCRdb's table is partial and in-frame only. Of about 2.1 million clones listed, 93% were seen once; the top ten hold less than 2%. Source material: naive CD8+ T cells from PBMCs. The receptors originated from a young man in good health. Some clones in this sample may be carry-over from other donors' samples.

This chain links TRBV28 with TRBJ2-1, with D uncertain. In germline, CDR1 is MDHEN, CDR2 SYDVKM. The V end lost 4 bases, the J end lost 9 bases, and 10 bases lay between the germline ends. This CDR3 has 12 residues. The CDR3 region has the DNA TGTGCCAGCAGTTGGCCCCCCGTTGAGCAGTTCTTC. This gives the protein CASSWPPVEQFF. Variable domain in full (rest from reference TRBV28 and TRBJ2-1): DVKVTQSSRYLVKRTGEKVFLECVQDMDHENMFWYRQDPGLGLRLIYFSYDVKMKEKGDIPEGYSVSREKKERFSLILESASTNQTSMYLCASSWPPVEQFFGPGTRLTVL.

V and J are TRBV9 and TRBJ2-1; 7 bases fit TRBD2. Per the germline V gene, CDR1 is SGDLS and CDR2 is YYNGEE. The CDR3 is 16 residues long. With 0 bases clipped from V and 8 bases from J, the junction kept 11 bases outside the gene matches. The CDR3 coding sequence is TGTGCCAGCAGCGTAGCTCCTGCGCGGGAGCTGGATGAGCAGTTCTTC. Its protein is CASSVAPARELDEQFF.

In the case of this clone: Different DNA sequences within this sample yield the same CDR3. The J gene is TRBJ1-4, the V gene TRBV27, with unresolved D. This CDR3 region has 16 residues. Germline V CDR1 and CDR2: MNHEY, SMNVEV (reference sequence). V was trimmed by 0 bases and J by 0 bases, leaving 8 bases between them. The CDR3 bases are TGTGCCAGCAGTTTATCCGGGAGGGCAACTAATGAAAAACTGTTTTTT. Translation: CASSLSGRATNEKLFF.

The CDR3 bases are TGTGCCAGCAGTCCCGGCAGGACAGATACGCAGTATTTT. It is translated as CASSPGRTDTQYF. The J gene is TRBJ2-3, the V gene TRBV6-5; D remains ambiguous. CDR3 size: 13 residues. Looked up from germline, CDR1 is MNHEY and CDR2 is SVGAGI. Deletions cut 5 bases from V and 3 bases from J, with 9 bases between.

This chain connects TRBV29-1 to TRBJ2-1; 11 bases line up with TRBD2. The trim removed 5 bases at V and 9 bases at J, leaving 3 bases unmatched. Germline CDR1 and CDR2: SQVTM and ANQGSEA. The CDR3 covers 12 residues. CDR3 bases: TGCAGCGTTCTACTAGCGGGGGTTGAGCAGTTCTTC. It codes for CSVLLAGVEQFF.

The CDR3 DNA is TGTGCCAGCAGTGATATATTTGCGGGAACAGATACGCAGTATTTT. The encoded protein is CASSDIFAGTDTQYF. V is TRBV2 and J is TRBJ2-3; D is possibly TRBD2 (6 bases). This CDR3 spans 15 amino acids. V gave up 3 bases and J gave up 3 bases, with 13 bases separating them. Germline values: CDR1 SNHLY, CDR2 FYNNEI.

As regards this clone: Other DNA sequences in this sample translate to the same CDR3. The chain employs TRBV7-2 and TRBJ2-7, with 8 bases lining up with TRBD2. This CDR3 region has 14 residues. Germline V gene lookup returns CDR1 SGHTA and CDR2 FQGNSA. The ends lost 2 bases at V and 5 bases at J; junction bases unmatched: 5. The CDR3 here is CASSLSGRANEQYF. CDR3 DNA: TGTGCCAGCAGCTTAAGCGGGAGAGCAAACGAGCAGTACTTC.

With regard to this clone: Other nucleotide sequences from this sample produce the same CDR3. This chain connects TRBV9 to TRBJ1-4; 7 bases match TRBD1. CDR1 and CDR2 from the germline V gene are SGDLS and YYNGEE. The V segment lost 0 bases and the J segment 4 bases; nucleotides outside the gene matches: 3. The CDR3 extends over 15 amino acids. CDR3 sequence reads: CASSVGGGLNEKLFF. CDR3 nucleotides: TGTGCCAGCAGCGTAGGAGGGGGCCTTAATGAAAAACTGTTTTTT.

J is TRBJ1-1 and V is TRBV18; D unclear. CDR3 length: 14 amino acids. Trimming took off 0 bases at V and 6 bases at J, with 11 bases between the two ends. Germline CDR1 reads KGHSH; CDR2 reads LQKENI. The CDR3 nucleotides read TGTGCCAGCTCACCACCCGGGAGCGGGCCTGAAGCTTTCTTT. It is translated as CASSPPGSGPEAFF.

The V call is TRBV28, the J call TRBJ2-7; TRBD2 matches at 14 bases. V lost 5 bases, J lost 5 bases, and 11 bases stayed unmatched. CDR1 is MDHEN, CDR2 SYDVKM, per germline. This CDR3 is 17 amino acids long. The DNA of the CDR3 is TGTGCCAGCAGTATAAGGACTAGCGGGAGGCCAGGGGACGAGCAGTACTTC. It translates to CASSIRTSGRPGDEQYF.

The chain links TRBV11-2 to TRBJ2-1, with 7 bases that match TRBD2. The V and J ends lost 5 bases and 0 bases, in that order; junction bases with no gene match: 10. CDR1 and CDR2 from the germline V gene are SGHAT and FQNNGV. The CDR3 has 17 amino acids. This CDR3 is CASSQEVGGISYNEQFF. CDR3 bases: TGTGCCAGCAGCCAAGAGGTCGGGGGGATCTCCTACAATGAGCAGTTCTTC. Filled out from reference TRBV11-2 and TRBJ2-1, the complete variable domain reads EAGVAQSPRYKIIEKRQSVAFWCNPISGHATLYWYQQILGQGPKLLIQFQNNGVVDDSQLPKDRFSAERLKGVDSTLKIQPAKLEDSAVYLCASSQEVGGISYNEQFFGPGTRLTVL.

This clone was observed a handful of times. The sample holds other DNA sequences that translate to the same CDR3. The chain has TRBV27 and TRBJ1-5, with D possibly being TRBD1 (6 bases). Germline V gives CDR1 MNHEY, CDR2 SMNVEV (reference sequence). The CDR3 contains 14 residues. Trimming took off 4 bases at V and 2 bases at J, with 9 bases between the two ends. CDR3 in amino acids: CASSYRDGNQPQHF. The DNA of the CDR3 is TGTGCCAGCAGTTACAGGGATGGCAATCAGCCCCAGCATTTT.

The chain recombines TRBV2 with TRBJ2-2, with TRBD2 matching over 8 bases. The V and J ends lost 7 bases and 4 bases, in that order; junction bases with no gene match: 8. This CDR3 spans 15 amino acids. CDR1 is SNHLY, CDR2 FYNNEI, per germline. The DNA of the CDR3 is TGTGCCAGCATCGTGACGGGAGGGCGCACCGGGGAGCTGTTTTTT. Amino acid sequence: CASIVTGGRTGELFF. The variable domain in full, with the rest retrieved from reference TRBV2 and TRBJ2-2, is EPEVTQTPSHQVTQMGQEVILRCVPISNHLYFYWYRQILGQKVEFLVSFYNNEISEKSEIFDDQFSVERPDGSNFTLKIRSTKLEDSAMYFCASIVTGGRTGELFFGEGSRLTVL.

Notes on this clone: The sample contains more than one DNA sequence encoding this CDR3. Here the CDR3 reads CASSQGQATSYEQYF. CDR3 in DNA: TGCGCCAGCAGCCAGGGTCAGGCTACCTCTTACGAGCAGTACTTC. This chain connects TRBV4-1 to TRBJ2-7; no clear D gene. The CDR3 is 15 residues long. Trimming removed 3 bases from V and 4 bases from J, with 16 bases in between. Germline CDR1 reads MGHRA; CDR2 reads YSYEKL.

The table lists this clone with a count of one. The chain combines TRBV25-1 with TRBJ2-5, with D unclear. In germline, CDR1 is MGHDK, CDR2 SYGVNS. V was trimmed by 5 bases and J by 5 bases, leaving 12 bases between them. This CDR3 spans 13 amino acids. CDR3 DNA sequence: TGTGCCAGCAGTCCTCCCGCCGTGGAGACCCAGTACTTC. It encodes CASSPPAVETQYF.

V is TRBV28 and J is TRBJ2-7; no definite D call. Germline values: CDR1 MDHEN, CDR2 SYDVKM. The CDR3 spans 15 residues. Between the trimmed V and J ends, which lost 6 bases and 5 bases, there was a span of 20 bases. CDR3 sequence: CASSPPKEFWDEQYF. In nucleotides, the CDR3 is TGTGCCAGCAGCCCCCCGAAGGAGTTTTGGGACGAGCAGTACTTC.

The chain uses TRBV4-2 and TRBJ2-6; 7 bases align to TRBD2. In germline, CDR1 is LGHNA, CDR2 YNFKEQ. The CDR3 sequence is 17 residues long. Trimming removed 3 bases from V and 7 bases from J; junction bases left unmatched: 12. CDR3 sequence: CASSQGGREVVANVLTF. In DNA form, the CDR3 reads TGTGCCAGCAGCCAGGGAGGACGGGAGGTGGTCGCCAACGTCCTGACTTTC.

This chain links TRBV7-8 with TRBJ2-7, with D uncertain. Looked up from germline, CDR1 is SGHVS and CDR2 is FQNEAQ. V was cut by 2 bases and J by 5 bases, with 10 bases left in between. This CDR3 contains 13 residues. This chain's CDR3 is CASSLSFGDEQYF. The DNA for the CDR3 is TGTGCCAGCAGCTTAAGTTTTGGTGACGAGCAGTACTTC.

About this clone: This same CDR3 is encoded by further DNA sequences in the sample. The J gene is TRBJ2-1, the V gene TRBV27; 8 bases align to TRBD2. Germline CDR1 is MNHEY and CDR2 is SMNVEV (reference sequence). The V gene end was trimmed by 3 bases and the J gene end by 7 bases; junction bases not matched to a gene: 2. The CDR3 is 13 residues long. The CDR3 bases are TGTGCCAGCAGTTTGACGGGAGGGAATGAGCAGTTCTTC. Translating gives CASSLTGGNEQFF.

This chain uses TRBV7-9 with TRBJ1-3, with 7 nucleotides matching TRBD1. Losses at the gene ends were 5 bases for V and 0 bases for J; bases not matched to a gene: 4. Germline assignment: CDR1 SEHNR and CDR2 FQNEAQ (reference sequence). The CDR3 length is 15 residues. CDR3: CASSPRDSSGNTIYF. The DNA of the CDR3 is TGTGCCAGCAGCCCGAGGGACAGCTCTGGAAACACCATATATTTT.